The entry below describes one T cell receptor (beta chain). Antigen unknown. Documented time point: baseline, week 1 (first vaccination visit). Treatment described: pre-vaccination baseline after standard-of-care therapy. Deletions cut 4 bases from V and 5 bases from J, with 8 bases between. The germline gives CDR1 MNHEY, CDR2 SVGAGI. The CDR3 length is 12 residues. This sample stems from a study of a mutant IDH1 vaccine in newly diagnosed glioma. Points from the study as a whole: Evidence of vaccine-induced immune responses was documented in about 93% of patients.

Assay: immunoSEQ multiplex PCR; the TCRdb copy retains only in-frame clones and omits some. In the table there are about 98,000 clones, roughly 90% of which are singletons. The source was PBMCs, collected from a glioma patient treated with radiotherapy, temozolomide or both. V is TRBV6-5 and J is TRBJ2-5, with unresolved D. The sequence derives from a woman between 45 and 65 years old with glioma. The CDR3 region has the DNA TGTGCCAGCAGTTGGCGAGGCGAGACCCAGTACTTC. This sequence encodes CASSWRGETQYF.